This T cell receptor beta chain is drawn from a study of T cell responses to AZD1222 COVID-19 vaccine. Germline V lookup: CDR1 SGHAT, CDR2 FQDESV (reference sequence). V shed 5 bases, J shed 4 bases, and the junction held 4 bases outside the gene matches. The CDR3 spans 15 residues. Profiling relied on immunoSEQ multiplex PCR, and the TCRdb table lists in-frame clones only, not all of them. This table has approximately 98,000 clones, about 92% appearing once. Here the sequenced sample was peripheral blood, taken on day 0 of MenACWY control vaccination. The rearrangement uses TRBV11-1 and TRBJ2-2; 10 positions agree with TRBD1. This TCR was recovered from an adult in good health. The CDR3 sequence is CASSRGQGSTGELFF. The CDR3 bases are TGTGCCAGCAGCAGGGGACAGGGGTCCACCGGGGAGCTGTTTTTT.